Below are 3 T cell receptor beta chains sequenced from a single sample in a study of radiation and T cells in renal cell carcinoma. Time point given: blood 4 weeks post-SBRT, at nephrectomy. The treatment here: 15 Gy SBRT to primary tumor, nephrectomy 4 weeks later. Sequencing was performed with immunoSEQ multiplex PCR; in TCRdb, only in-frame clones are kept and a portion is missing. The sample holds some 150,000 clones, around nine tenths seen once. The specimen was blood, collected from a patient whose treatment included radiotherapy and nephrectomy. The receptors shown here come from a woman in her forties or fifties with renal cell carcinoma.

This clone has only a few counts. V usage is TRBV5-1 and J usage is TRBJ2-5; D is unclear. CDR3 size: 12 residues. The germline V gene encodes CDR1 SGHRS and CDR2 YFSETQ. V lost 0 bases and J lost 5, with 5 bases in between. The CDR3 loop reads CASSLAGETQYF. DNA of the CDR3: TGCGCCAGCAGCTTGGCCGGGGAGACCCAGTACTTC.

The V and J genes are TRBV25-1 and TRBJ2-1; 9 positions match TRBD1. V shed 8 bases and J 3 bases; nucleotides not matched to a gene: 8. CDR1 and CDR2 (germline): MGHDK, SYGVNS. The CDR3 loop spans 15 amino acids. DNA for the CDR3: TGTGCCAGCGGGGGACAGGGAGGTTTCTACAATGAGCAGTTCTTC. It codes for CASGGQGGFYNEQFF.

The rearrangement links TRBV5-1 to TRBJ1-1; possibly TRBD1 for D (6 bases). Germline CDR1 and CDR2: SGHRS and YFSETQ. V lost 7 bases and J 7 bases, leaving 11 bases between the germline ends. The CDR3 loop spans 11 amino acids. The CDR3 region is CASRRDNEAFF. The CDR3 DNA reads TGCGCCAGCCGCCGGGACAATGAAGCTTTCTTT.